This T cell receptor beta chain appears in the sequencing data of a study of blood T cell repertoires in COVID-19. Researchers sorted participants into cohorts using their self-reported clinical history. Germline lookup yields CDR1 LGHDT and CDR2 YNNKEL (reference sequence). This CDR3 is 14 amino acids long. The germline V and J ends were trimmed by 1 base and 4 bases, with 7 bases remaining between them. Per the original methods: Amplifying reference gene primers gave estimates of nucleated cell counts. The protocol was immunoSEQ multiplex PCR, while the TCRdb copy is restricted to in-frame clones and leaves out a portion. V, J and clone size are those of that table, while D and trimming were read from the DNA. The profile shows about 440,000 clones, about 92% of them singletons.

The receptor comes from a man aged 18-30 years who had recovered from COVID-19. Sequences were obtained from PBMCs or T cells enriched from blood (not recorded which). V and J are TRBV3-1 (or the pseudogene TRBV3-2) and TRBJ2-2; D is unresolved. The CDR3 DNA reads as TGTGCCAGCAGCCAAGGTCACAGCACCGGGGAGCTGTTTTTT. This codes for CASSQGHSTGELFF.